This T cell receptor (beta chain) was documented in a study of vaccination effects on CD4 cells after COVID-19. Worth noting for this clone: Its antigen is still unknown.

CD4+ T cell isolation took place after more than eight days of culture. Vaccine administered to participants consisted of two doses of either BNT162b2 or mRNA-1273. Generated by immunoSEQ multiplex PCR, the TCRdb table keeps only in-frame clones and is missing some. The repertoire holds fewer than 75,000 clones, with about four fifths as singletons. V lost 3 bases and J 4 bases, leaving 9 bases between the germline ends. This CDR3 spans 13 amino acids. The germline V gene encodes CDR1 SQVTM and CDR2 ANQGSEA. The specimen comprised CD4+ T cells from PBMCs cultured without peptide, sampled after COVID-19 vaccination. The clonotype comes from a human donor who received a COVID-19 vaccine. The chain has TRBV29-1 and TRBJ1-4; D unresolved. CDR3: CSVDGGINEKLFF. The CDR3 DNA sequence: TGCAGCGTTGATGGAGGCATTAATGAAAAACTGTTTTTT.